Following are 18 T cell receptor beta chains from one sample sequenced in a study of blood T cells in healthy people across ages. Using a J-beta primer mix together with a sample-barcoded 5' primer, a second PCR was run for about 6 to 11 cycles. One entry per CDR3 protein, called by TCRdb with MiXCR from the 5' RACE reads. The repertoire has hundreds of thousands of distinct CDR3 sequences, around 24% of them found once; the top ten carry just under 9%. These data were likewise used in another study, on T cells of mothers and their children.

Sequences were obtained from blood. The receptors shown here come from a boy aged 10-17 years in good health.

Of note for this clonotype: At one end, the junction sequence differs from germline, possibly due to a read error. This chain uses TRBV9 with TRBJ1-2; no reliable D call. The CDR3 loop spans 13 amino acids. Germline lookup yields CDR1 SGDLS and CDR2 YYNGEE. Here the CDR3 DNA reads TGTGCCGGCAGCGTCCCAGGTATCGGTGGCTACACCTTC. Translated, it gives CAGSVPGIGGYTF.

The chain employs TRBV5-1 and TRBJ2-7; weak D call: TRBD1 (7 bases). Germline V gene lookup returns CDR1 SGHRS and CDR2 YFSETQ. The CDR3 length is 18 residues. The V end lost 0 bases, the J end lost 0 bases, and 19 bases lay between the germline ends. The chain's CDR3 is CASSLGGRGESSSYEQYF. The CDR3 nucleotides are TGCGCCAGCAGCTTGGGTGGCAGGGGGGAATCCTCCTCCTACGAGCAGTACTTC.

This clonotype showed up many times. This CDR3 is CASSPPWAGGGNEQFF. In DNA, the CDR3 is TGCGCCAGCAGCCCCCCTTGGGCGGGAGGGGGCAATGAGCAGTTCTTC. The V call is TRBV5-1, the J call TRBJ2-1, with TRBD2 identical over 9 bases. J lost 6 bases, V lost 4 bases, and 11 bases had no gene match. The CDR3 has 16 residues. CDR1 SGHRS and CDR2 YFSETQ come from the germline V gene.

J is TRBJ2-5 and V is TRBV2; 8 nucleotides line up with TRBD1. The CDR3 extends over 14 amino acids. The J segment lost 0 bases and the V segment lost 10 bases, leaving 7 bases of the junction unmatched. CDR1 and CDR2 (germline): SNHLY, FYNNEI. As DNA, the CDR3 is TGTGCCACCCGGCAGGGGGCGTACCAAGAGACCCAGTACTTC. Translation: CATRQGAYQETQYF.

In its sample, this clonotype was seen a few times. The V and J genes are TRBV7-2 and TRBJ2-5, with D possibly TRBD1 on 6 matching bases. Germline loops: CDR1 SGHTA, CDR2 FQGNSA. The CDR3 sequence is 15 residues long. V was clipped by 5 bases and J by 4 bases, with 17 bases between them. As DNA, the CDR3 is TGTGCCAGCAGCCGAAGGGAGCGAGGGGGAGAGACCCAGTACTTC. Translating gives CASSRRERGGETQYF.

The CDR3 protein is CASRLQGLAGRYNEQFF. The DNA for the CDR3 is TGTGCCAGCAGGCTACAGGGACTAGCGGGAAGATACAATGAGCAGTTCTTC. The chain carries TRBV28 and TRBJ2-1; 13 nucleotides agree with TRBD2. The CDR3 length is 17 residues. The junction had 9 bases not matched to a gene; V was cut back by 6 bases and J by 4 bases. CDR1 is MDHEN and CDR2 is SYDVKM in the germline V gene.

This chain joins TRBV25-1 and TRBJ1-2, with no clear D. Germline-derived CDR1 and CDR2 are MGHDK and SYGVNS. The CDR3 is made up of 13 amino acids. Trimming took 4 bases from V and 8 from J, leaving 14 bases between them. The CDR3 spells CASSGDGSTGYTF. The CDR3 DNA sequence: TGTGCCAGCAGTGGCGACGGTTCAACAGGCTACACCTTC.

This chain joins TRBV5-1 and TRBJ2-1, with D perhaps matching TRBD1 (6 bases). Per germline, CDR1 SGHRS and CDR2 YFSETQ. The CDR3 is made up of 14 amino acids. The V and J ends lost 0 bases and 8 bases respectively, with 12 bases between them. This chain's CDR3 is CASSLARTADEQFF. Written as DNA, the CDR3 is TGCGCCAGCAGCTTGGCAAGGACAGCGGATGAGCAGTTCTTC.

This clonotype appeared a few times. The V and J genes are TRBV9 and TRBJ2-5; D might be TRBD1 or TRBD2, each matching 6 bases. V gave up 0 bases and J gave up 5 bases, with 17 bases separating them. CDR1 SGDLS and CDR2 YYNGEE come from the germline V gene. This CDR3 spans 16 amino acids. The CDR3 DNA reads TGTGCCAGCAGCGTAGCTTCGGGGGCCCTCCGGGAGACCCAGTACTTC. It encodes CASSVASGALRETQYF. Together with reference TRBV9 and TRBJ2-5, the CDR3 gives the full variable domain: DSGVTQTPKHLITATGQRVTLRCSPRSGDLSVYWYQQSLDQGLQFLIQYYNGEERAKGNILERFSAQQFPDLHSELNLSSLELGDSALYFCASSVASGALRETQYFGPGTRLLVL.

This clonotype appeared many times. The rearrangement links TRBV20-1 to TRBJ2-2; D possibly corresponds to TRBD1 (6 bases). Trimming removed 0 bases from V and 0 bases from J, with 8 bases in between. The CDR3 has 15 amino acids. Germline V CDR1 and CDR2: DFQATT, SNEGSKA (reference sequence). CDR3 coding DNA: TGCAGTGCTAGAGATAAGGGGGCGAACACCGGGGAGCTGTTTTTT. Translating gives CSARDKGANTGELFF.

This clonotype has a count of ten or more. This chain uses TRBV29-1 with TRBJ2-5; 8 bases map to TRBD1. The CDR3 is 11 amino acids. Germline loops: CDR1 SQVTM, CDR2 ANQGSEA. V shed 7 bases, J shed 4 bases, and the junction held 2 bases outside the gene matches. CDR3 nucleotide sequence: TGCAGCGGACAGGGGCGAGAGACCCAGTACTTC. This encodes CSGQGRETQYF.

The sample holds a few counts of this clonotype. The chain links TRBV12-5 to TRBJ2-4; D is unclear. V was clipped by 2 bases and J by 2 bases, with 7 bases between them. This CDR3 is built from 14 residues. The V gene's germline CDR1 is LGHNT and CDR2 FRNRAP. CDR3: CASGLYGPKNIQYF. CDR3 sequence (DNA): TGTGCTAGTGGTTTGTACGGCCCCAAAAACATTCAGTACTTC.

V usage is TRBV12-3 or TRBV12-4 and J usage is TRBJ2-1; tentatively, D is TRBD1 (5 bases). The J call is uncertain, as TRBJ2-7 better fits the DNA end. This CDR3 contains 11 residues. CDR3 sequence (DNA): TGTGCCAGCGTAGGGGACTACGAGCAGTACTTC. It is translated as CASVGDYEQYF.

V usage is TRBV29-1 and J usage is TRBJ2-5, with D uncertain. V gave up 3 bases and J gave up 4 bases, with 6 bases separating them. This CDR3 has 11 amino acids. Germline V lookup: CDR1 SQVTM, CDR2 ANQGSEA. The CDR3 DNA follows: TGCAGCGTTGATCCTCGAGAGACCCAGTACTTC. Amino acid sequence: CSVDPRETQYF.

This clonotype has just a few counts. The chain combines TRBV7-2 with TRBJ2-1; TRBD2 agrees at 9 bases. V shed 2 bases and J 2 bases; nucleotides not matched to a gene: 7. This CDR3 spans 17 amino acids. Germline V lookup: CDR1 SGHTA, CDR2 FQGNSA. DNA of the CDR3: TGTGCCAGCAGCTTAATAGCGGGAGAGGAACCCTACAATGAGCAGTTCTTC. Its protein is CASSLIAGEEPYNEQFF.

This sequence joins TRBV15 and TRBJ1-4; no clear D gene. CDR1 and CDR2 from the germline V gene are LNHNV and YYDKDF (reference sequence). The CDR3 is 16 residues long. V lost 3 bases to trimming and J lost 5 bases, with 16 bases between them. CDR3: CATSRNWGGPNEKLFF. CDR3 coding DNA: TGTGCCACCAGCAGGAATTGGGGAGGACCAAATGAAAAACTGTTTTTT.

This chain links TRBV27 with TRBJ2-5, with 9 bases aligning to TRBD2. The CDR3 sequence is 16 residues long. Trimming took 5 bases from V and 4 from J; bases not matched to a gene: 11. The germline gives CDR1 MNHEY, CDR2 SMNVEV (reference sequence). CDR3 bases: TGTGCCAGCAGTATCCTGAGTCTAGCGGGAATAGAGACCCAGTACTTC. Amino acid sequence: CASSILSLAGIETQYF.

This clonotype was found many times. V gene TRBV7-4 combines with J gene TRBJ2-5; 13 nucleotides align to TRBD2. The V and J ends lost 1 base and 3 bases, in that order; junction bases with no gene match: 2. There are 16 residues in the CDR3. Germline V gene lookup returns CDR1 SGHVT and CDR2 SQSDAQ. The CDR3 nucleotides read TGTGCCAGCAGCTTAGTTGGGACTAGCGGGGAAGAGACCCAGTACTTC. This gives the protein CASSLVGTSGEETQYF.